The 14 T cell receptor beta chains reported below all come from one sample, sequenced in a study of cytomegalovirus exposure and HLA in healthy donors (dated 2017 in TCRdb). The library was produced with the immunoSEQ multiplex PCR assay. For the multiplex PCR, a mixture combining 60 forward primers for TCR Vbeta segments and 13 reverse primers for TCR Jbeta segments was used. Drawn from immuneACCESS, this table holds only the in-frame rearrangements with V and J called that TCRdb kept. Clones are partly lost; checked studies trace under half to an unresolved V gene and leave the rest unexplained. The table of this sample itemizes 200,000 to 250,000 clones. Of the sample, about 1% is held by the ten largest clones. Sequenced sample: PBMCs. Receptors originate from a woman in her 30s in good health and CMV-seropositive.

J is TRBJ1-2 and V is TRBV19; 9 bases agree with TRBD1. The CDR3 has 13 amino acids. The V gene end was trimmed by 6 bases and the J gene end by 2 bases; junction bases not matched to a gene: 1. The V gene's germline CDR1 is LNHDA and CDR2 SQIVND (reference sequence). CDR3 loop: CASRGQGNYGYTF. The CDR3 bases are TGTGCCAGTAGGGGACAGGGAAACTATGGCTACACCTTC.

V and J are TRBV6-5 and TRBJ2-1; 8 nucleotides line up with TRBD2. Germline trimming cut 8 bases from V and 6 bases from J; bases unmatched to any gene: 9. Germline assignment: CDR1 MNHEY and CDR2 SVGAGI. The CDR3 sequence is 14 residues long. As DNA, the CDR3 is TGTGCCAGCTCCTCTATAGCGGGGTTCAATGAGCAGTTCTTC. Protein product: CASSSIAGFNEQFF.

The J gene is TRBJ1-2, the V gene TRBV7-2, with D maybe TRBD1 (5 bases). Trimming took 3 bases from V and 4 from J, leaving 9 bases between them. There are 13 residues in the CDR3. CDR1 SGHTA and CDR2 FQGNSA come from the germline V gene. CDR3 DNA sequence: TGTGCCAGCAGCTTCCAGGGAAGCTATGGCTACACCTTC. Amino acid sequence: CASSFQGSYGYTF.

This chain links TRBV11-2 with TRBJ1-1; TRBD1 might be the D (6 bases). The CDR3 runs 15 residues. Per the germline V gene, CDR1 is SGHAT and CDR2 is FQNNGV. Deletions cut 0 bases from V and 1 base from J, with 9 bases between. This CDR3 reads CASSLDPQGNTEAFF. The CDR3 DNA follows: TGTGCCAGCAGCTTAGACCCACAGGGGAACACTGAAGCTTTCTTT. Variable domain in full (rest from reference TRBV11-2 and TRBJ1-1): EAGVAQSPRYKIIEKRQSVAFWCNPISGHATLYWYQQILGQGPKLLIQFQNNGVVDDSQLPKDRFSAERLKGVDSTLKIQPAKLEDSAVYLCASSLDPQGNTEAFFGQGTRLTVV.

This chain uses TRBV30 with TRBJ1-5; tentatively, D is TRBD1 (6 bases). Trimming shortened V by 4 bases and J by 5 bases, and 15 bases separated the two germline ends. CDR1 and CDR2 from the germline V gene are GTSNPN and SVGIG (reference sequence). The CDR3 covers 14 residues. The CDR3 loop is CAWTPTGLDQPQHF. CDR3 in DNA: TGTGCCTGGACCCCAACAGGGTTAGATCAGCCCCAGCATTTT. Full variable domain (missing parts from reference TRBV30 and TRBJ1-5): SQTIHQWPATLVQPVGSPLSLECTVEGTSNPNLYWYRQAAGRGLQLLFYSVGIGQISSEVPQNLSASRPQDRQFILSSKKLLLSDSGFYLCAWTPTGLDQPQHFGDGTRLSIL.

The CDR3 DNA follows: TGTGCCAGCAGTACACTAGCGGGAGGGGGTCCCTACGAGCAGTACTTC. Protein: CASSTLAGGGPYEQYF. This chain joins TRBV28 and TRBJ2-7; TRBD2 aligns across 13 bases. Germline loops: CDR1 MDHEN, CDR2 SYDVKM. This CDR3 contains 16 residues. V was clipped by 5 bases and J by 2 bases; unmatched bases: 6. Filled out from reference TRBV28 and TRBJ2-7, the complete variable domain reads DVKVTQSSRYLVKRTGEKVFLECVQDMDHENMFWYRQDPGLGLRLIYFSYDVKMKEKGDIPEGYSVSREKKERFSLILESASTNQTSMYLCASSTLAGGGPYEQYFGPGTRLTVT.

This chain joins TRBV27 and TRBJ1-2, with 8 bases fitting TRBD1. V gave up 8 bases and J gave up 8 bases; unmatched junction bases: 10. This CDR3 has 13 amino acids. Germline V gives CDR1 MNHEY, CDR2 SMNVEV (reference sequence). CDR3 region: CASSSQGAGGYTF. CDR3 sequence (DNA): TGTGCCAGCTCCTCCCAGGGGGCGGGGGGCTACACCTTC.

The chain links TRBV19 to TRBJ1-2; 8 positions agree with TRBD1. V gave up 10 bases and J gave up 5 bases; unmatched junction bases: 6. Per germline, CDR1 LNHDA and CDR2 SQIVND (reference sequence). This CDR3 contains 12 residues. The CDR3 DNA reads TGTGCCACCGAACAGGGGGGATATGGCTACACCTTC. This translates into CATEQGGYGYTF.

The CDR3 nucleotides read TGCGCCAGCAGCCAAGATATGACTAACTACGAGCAGTACTTC. Translating it yields CASSQDMTNYEQYF. The chain recombines TRBV4-1 with TRBJ2-7; D is possibly TRBD2 (5 bases). This CDR3 comprises 14 residues. Deletions cut 0 bases from V and 3 bases from J, with 9 bases between. The V gene's germline CDR1 is MGHRA and CDR2 YSYEKL.

This sequence joins TRBV27 and TRBJ1-1, with 9 bases fitting TRBD1. CDR3 length: 16 amino acids. Germline V gene sequence: CDR1 MNHEY, CDR2 SMNVEV (reference sequence). Trimming at V came to 2 bases and at J to 5 bases, leaving 9 bases not matched to a gene. For the CDR3, the DNA is TGTGCCAGCAGTTTAACCCTAGGACAGGGGCGGACTGAAGCTTTCTTT. This translates into CASSLTLGQGRTEAFF.

The gene calls are TRBV19 and TRBJ2-5; 7 nucleotides match TRBD2. The CDR3 sequence is 16 residues long. The germline CDR1 and CDR2 sequences are LNHDA and SQIVND (reference sequence). V lost 3 bases to trimming and J lost 1 base; unmatched junction nucleotides: 8. CDR3 amino acids: CASSIGRGGGQETQYF. CDR3 DNA: TGTGCCAGTAGTATCGGTCGTGGGGGGGGCCAAGAGACCCAGTACTTC.

J is TRBJ1-2 and V is TRBV10-3; 9 bases are a match to TRBD1. This CDR3 is built from 14 residues. CDR1 is ENHRY and CDR2 is SYGVKD in the germline V gene. Trimming removed 6 bases from V and 7 bases from J; junction bases left unmatched: 9. Written as DNA, the CDR3 is TGTGCCATCAGGCCAGTGGGACAGGGTATTGGCTACACCTTC. It codes for CAIRPVGQGIGYTF.

V is TRBV7-9 and J is TRBJ1-1; no firm D call. The V and J ends lost 7 bases and 0 bases respectively, with 6 bases between them. CDR3 size: 12 residues. The germline V gene has CDR1 SEHNR and CDR2 FQNEAQ (reference sequence). The CDR3, as DNA: TGTGCCAGCACCGTAATGAACACTGAAGCTTTCTTT. Translating gives CASTVMNTEAFF.

The J gene is TRBJ2-7, the V gene TRBV28, with 11 positions matching TRBD1. Per the germline V gene, CDR1 is MDHEN and CDR2 is SYDVKM. V was pared by 3 bases and J by 5 bases, with 6 bases of the junction left unmatched. This CDR3 contains 15 residues. The CDR3 DNA is TGTGCCAGCAGTTTTGATGGACAGGGGGCGGACGAGCAGTACTTC. This gives the protein CASSFDGQGADEQYF.